Following are 29 T cell receptor beta chains from one sample sequenced in a study of vaccination effects on CD4 cells after COVID-19. Repertoires were generated with immunoSEQ multiplex PCR, while TCRdb's copy carries only in-frame clones and drops some. The sample has fewer than 65,000 clones, roughly 80% seen once. These receptors' targets are unknown. Pools of viral peptides were used by the ViraFEST assay to expand antigen-specific CD4+ T cells ahead of sequencing. Isolation of CD4+ T cells took place after about ten days of culture. Prior SARS-CoV-2 infection was absent in the vaccine recipients, as shown by negative nucleocapsid antibodies. Source: CD4+ T cells from PBMCs cultured with HCoV-OC43 spike peptides, taken before COVID-19 vaccination. This sample's subset: HCoV-OC43 spike overlapping peptide pool stimulation. All receptors come from a human donor who received a COVID-19 vaccine.

V and J are TRBV29-1 and TRBJ1-4, with 9 bases aligning to TRBD1. Losses at the gene ends were 7 bases for V and 4 bases for J; bases not matched to a gene: 7. Germline V lookup: CDR1 SQVTM, CDR2 ANQGSEA. The CDR3 runs 14 residues. The CDR3 protein is CSAEPGQGNEKLFF. Written as DNA, the CDR3 is TGCAGCGCCGAACCGGGACAGGGTAATGAAAAACTGTTTTTT.

This sequence joins TRBV5-6 and TRBJ1-3; no definite D call. CDR1 and CDR2 from the germline V gene are SGHDT and YYEEEE. V lost 7 bases to trimming and J lost 6 bases, with 11 bases between them. The CDR3 sequence is 12 residues long. CDR3 nucleotide sequence: TGTGCCAGCGGAGCAGGCGAAAACACCATATATTTT. Protein sequence: CASGAGENTIYF. Full variable domain (outside the CDR3, taken from reference TRBV5-6 and TRBJ1-3): DAGVTQSPTHLIKTRGQQVTLRCSPKSGHDTVSWYQQALGQGPQFIFQYYEEEERQRGNFPDRFSGHQFPNYSSELNVNALLLGDSALYLCASGAGENTIYFGEGSWLTVV.

The rearrangement links TRBV18 to TRBJ1-2; 7 bases agree with TRBD1. Germline CDR1 is KGHSH and CDR2 is LQKENI. The CDR3 spans 16 residues. V shed 5 bases and J 0 bases; nucleotides not matched to a gene: 9. The CDR3 DNA reads as TGTGCCAGCTCAGACTTTACAGGGGCTGCTAACTATGGCTACACCTTC. This codes for CASSDFTGAANYGYTF.

The gene calls are TRBV5-1 and TRBJ2-3, with a possible D match to TRBD1 (6 bases). Per the germline V gene, CDR1 is SGHRS and CDR2 is YFSETQ. V lost 2 bases and J lost 6, with 16 bases in between. The CDR3 extends over 15 amino acids. CDR3 DNA: TGCGCCAGCAGCTTACAGGGTCCTTCGCCCGATACGCAGTATTTT. Translating it yields CASSLQGPSPDTQYF.

This clone was observed a handful of times. The V call is TRBV2, the J call TRBJ2-5; 7 bases match TRBD1. CDR3 length: 14 residues. CDR1 is SNHLY, CDR2 FYNNEI, per germline. V gave up 6 bases and J gave up 5 bases; unmatched junction bases: 9. Here the CDR3 reads CASRLLDRAETQYF. The CDR3 nucleotides are TGTGCCAGCAGATTATTAGACAGGGCGGAGACCCAGTACTTC.

The chain combines TRBV11-2 with TRBJ2-3, with 8 bases lining up with TRBD2. V dropped 3 bases and J dropped 4; count of bases not matched to a gene: 9. Germline V gives CDR1 SGHAT, CDR2 FQNNGV. The CDR3 runs to 16 residues. The CDR3: CASSFRGGAIADTQYF. The CDR3 DNA reads TGTGCCAGCAGCTTTCGGGGGGGGGCCATCGCAGATACGCAGTATTTT.

In DNA, the CDR3 is TGTGCCATCAAAGGGCATGGAGGGGATGAGCAGTTCTTC. Its protein is CAIKGHGGDEQFF. The V call is TRBV10-3, the J call TRBJ2-1; possibly TRBD2 for D (6 bases). This CDR3 has 13 amino acids. Germline V gives CDR1 ENHRY, CDR2 SYGVKD. The ends were cut back, 7 bases at V and 8 bases at J, with 15 bases in the middle.

The chain couples TRBV5-1 to TRBJ1-3; 10 bases match TRBD1. The CDR3 has 16 residues. Germline lookup yields CDR1 SGHRS and CDR2 YFSETQ. With V trimmed by 4 bases and J by 9 bases, 13 bases remained unmatched. The CDR3, as DNA: TGCGCCAGCAGCCCAACGACAGGGGGCAATTATGGCACCATATATTTT. Residues: CASSPTTGGNYGTIYF.

The rearrangement links TRBV18 to TRBJ1-2, with 9 bases fitting TRBD1. The V gene's germline CDR1 is KGHSH and CDR2 LQKENI. V dropped 6 bases and J dropped 7; count of bases not matched to a gene: 6. This CDR3 comprises 13 residues. This CDR3 reads CASSGTGTGGYTF. The CDR3 bases are TGTGCCAGCTCGGGGACAGGGACGGGTGGCTACACCTTC.

The chain combines TRBV5-1 with TRBJ2-2, with a possible D match to TRBD1 (5 bases). Germline CDR1 is SGHRS and CDR2 is YFSETQ. The CDR3 consists of 14 residues. The V and J ends lost 1 base and 7 bases respectively, with 11 bases between them. The CDR3 nucleotides read TGCGCCAGCAGCTTGCAACAGGCCAGCGGGGAGCTGTTTTTT. Amino acid sequence: CASSLQQASGELFF.

This chain links TRBV5-1 with TRBJ1-4, with TRBD1 matching over 7 bases. V lost 3 bases and J lost 2; bases outside the gene matches: 4. The germline gives CDR1 SGHRS, CDR2 YFSETQ. The CDR3 sequence is 15 residues long. The CDR3 here is CASSSTGSTNEKLFF. CDR3 bases: TGCGCCAGCAGCTCGACAGGGTCGACTAATGAAAAACTGTTTTTT.

The gene calls are TRBV10-2 and TRBJ1-2; D possibly corresponds to TRBD1 (5 bases). Trimming took 4 bases from V and 8 from J, leaving 17 bases between them. This CDR3 has 14 residues. Germline CDR1 reads WSHSY; CDR2 reads SAAADI. CDR3 in DNA: TGCGCCAGCAGTGTAGGGACTATGGCTCGAGGCTACACCTTC. This gives the protein CASSVGTMARGYTF.

This clone has a handful of counts. An end of the junction does not agree with germline; a read error may underlie this. This chain uses TRBV4-3 with TRBJ2-2; D unresolved. Germline loops: CDR1 LGHNA, CDR2 YSLEER. This CDR3 region has 13 residues. The CDR3 here is CASSQGFTGELFF. CDR3 bases: TGCGCCAGCAGTCAAGGGTTCACCGGGGAGCTGTTTTTT.

CDR3 sequence (DNA): TGTGCCAGCAGTTTAAGGGCAGCCCCAAGCCTTTCTGGGGCCAACGTCCTGACTTTC. As protein: CASSLRAAPSLSGANVLTF. This chain links TRBV27 with TRBJ2-6; D remains ambiguous. The length of the CDR3 is 19 residues. V lost 2 bases to trimming and J lost 1 base, with 18 bases between them. Germline lookup yields CDR1 MNHEY and CDR2 SMNVEV (reference sequence). The full variable domain, with the rest looked up from reference TRBV27 and TRBJ2-6, is EAQVTQNPRYLITVTGKKLTVTCSQNMNHEYMSWYRQDPGLGLRQIYYSMNVEVTDKGDVPEGYKVSRKEKRNFPLILESPSPNQTSLYFCASSLRAAPSLSGANVLTFGAGSRLTVL.

This rearrangement joins TRBV7-8 to TRBJ2-5, with D possibly matching TRBD1 (6 bases). CDR3 length equals 19 residues. The V and J ends lost 1 base and 5 bases respectively, with 26 bases between them. Looked up from germline, CDR1 is SGHVS and CDR2 is FQNEAQ. Here the CDR3 DNA reads TGTGCCAGCAGCTTAGATTTTTTTTCGGGACACACCGAGGGGGAGACCCAGTACTTC. Translated: CASSLDFFSGHTEGETQYF.

The rearrangement links TRBV7-2 to TRBJ1-6; TRBD1 matches at 7 bases. The ends lost 1 base at V and 13 bases at J; junction bases unmatched: 10. Germline V gives CDR1 SGHTA, CDR2 FQGNSA. CDR3 length: 15 residues. As DNA, the CDR3 is TGTGCCAGCAGCTTAGATGGGACAGTAGAGCGGCCCCTCCACTTT. Translated, it gives CASSLDGTVERPLHF.

CDR3 protein: CASSLVSYTGELFF. CDR3 coding DNA: TGCGCCAGCAGCTTGGTCAGTTACACCGGGGAGCTGTTTTTT. This rearrangement joins TRBV5-1 to TRBJ2-2, with D hard to call. Germline V gene sequence: CDR1 SGHRS, CDR2 YFSETQ. This CDR3 comprises 14 residues. V lost 0 bases and J 3 bases, leaving 6 bases between the germline ends.

This rearrangement joins TRBV4-1 to TRBJ2-4; a possible D gene is TRBD1 (5 bases). Trimming removed 0 bases from V and 6 bases from J, with 15 bases in between. Germline assignment: CDR1 MGHRA and CDR2 YSYEKL. CDR3 length equals 16 residues. The CDR3 loop is CASSQDHVQVLNIQYF. The CDR3 DNA follows: TGCGCCAGCAGCCAAGATCACGTACAGGTTTTAAACATTCAGTACTTC.

The V gene is TRBV5-1, the J gene TRBJ1-1; a possible D gene is TRBD1 (6 bases). Per the germline V gene, CDR1 is SGHRS and CDR2 is YFSETQ. Trimming took off 4 bases at V and 4 bases at J, with 23 bases between the two ends. The CDR3 totals 17 residues. CDR3 in DNA: TGCGCCAGCAGCCTGGGTCCCACGGCAGGGGAGGTCACTGAAGCTTTCTTT. It is translated as CASSLGPTAGEVTEAFF.

The rearrangement links TRBV7-3 to TRBJ2-3; 9 bases are shared with TRBD1. V trimming: 5 bases; J trimming: 3 bases; junction bases outside the gene matches: 6. Germline V gene lookup returns CDR1 SGHTA and CDR2 FQGTGA. There are 15 residues in the CDR3. The CDR3 here is CASSPGTGRTDTQYF. The CDR3 DNA reads as TGTGCCAGCAGCCCCGGGACAGGGCGGACAGATACGCAGTATTTT.

The chain employs TRBV19 and TRBJ2-7; either TRBD1 or TRBD2 may supply D (5 bases each). Germline V gives CDR1 LNHDA, CDR2 SQIVND (reference sequence). V lost 3 bases and J lost 4, with 16 bases in between. This CDR3 spans 15 amino acids. The CDR3 loop is CASSMKHGAGYEQYV. CDR3 DNA sequence: TGTGCCAGTAGTATGAAACATGGGGCGGGTTACGAGCAGTACGTC.

CDR3: CASSEGRGEKTQYF. The CDR3 region has the DNA TGTGCCAGCAGTGAAGGTAGAGGGGAAAAGACCCAGTACTTC. The V gene is TRBV25-1, the J gene TRBJ2-5; the D call may be TRBD1 or TRBD2 (5 bases each). Germline V CDR1 and CDR2: MGHDK, SYGVNS. The CDR3 runs 14 residues. V lost 2 bases and J lost 6, with 13 bases in between.

This clone has only one observation. The chain uses TRBV6-5 and TRBJ1-1; unclear D gene. The CDR3 is made up of 14 amino acids. Germline V CDR1 and CDR2: MNHEY, SVGAGI. The germline V and J ends were trimmed by 0 bases and 10 bases, with 15 bases remaining between them. The DNA of the CDR3 is TGTGCCAGCAGTTACTCGAACGGGGTTCTAGGAGCTTTCTTT. It is translated as CASSYSNGVLGAFF.

This chain links TRBV10-1 with TRBJ1-5, with D possibly matching TRBD1 (5 bases). Germline assignment: CDR1 WNHNN and CDR2 SYGVQD (reference sequence). The germline V and J ends were trimmed by 1 base and 2 bases, with 21 bases remaining between them. This CDR3 contains 19 residues. For the CDR3, the DNA is TGCGCCAGCAGTGAGTTCCGGGGGATGATTACAAAAGGCAATCAGCCCCAGCATTTT. This encodes CASSEFRGMITKGNQPQHF.

The rearrangement joins TRBV5-4 to TRBJ1-3, with a possible D match to TRBD1 (6 bases). V lost 0 bases to trimming and J lost 5 bases, with 9 bases between them. Per the germline V gene, CDR1 is SGHNT and CDR2 is YYREEE (reference sequence). There are 14 residues in the CDR3. CDR3 in amino acids: CASSLEQGRNTIYF. The CDR3 region has the DNA TGTGCCAGCAGCTTGGAACAGGGAAGAAACACCATATATTTT.

This sequence joins TRBV6-6 and TRBJ1-3; D unresolved. The ends were cut back, 0 bases at V and 4 bases at J, with 13 bases in the middle. The V gene's germline CDR1 is MNHNY and CDR2 SVGAGI (reference sequence). CDR3 size: 16 residues. This CDR3 reads CASSYSRFTLGNTIYF. The CDR3 nucleotides read TGTGCCAGCAGTTACTCGAGATTTACTCTGGGAAACACCATATATTTT.

Sample share makes this clone medium-sized (0.01 to 0.1%). This chain links TRBV7-2 with TRBJ2-5; D is unresolved. CDR3 length equals 13 residues. The V gene's germline CDR1 is SGHTA and CDR2 FQGNSA. Trimming pared 5 bases from V and 4 bases from J, leaving 11 bases between. CDR3 in DNA: TGTGCCAGCAGCCACTTTAGGTTAGAGACCCAGTACTTC. This codes for CASSHFRLETQYF.

This chain joins TRBV21-1 and TRBJ2-7; no check of the table's D call, TRBD2, against the DNA was made. TRBV21-1 is a pseudogene locus. This CDR3 has 15 amino acids. Written as DNA, the CDR3 is TGTGCCAGCAGCAAACAGAGACTGCCTCCGTACGAGCAGTACGTC. Amino acid sequence: CASSKQRLPPYEQYV.

V gene TRBV4-1 combines with J gene TRBJ2-3; 7 bases fit TRBD2. Trimming at V came to 0 bases and at J to 6 bases, leaving 9 bases not matched to a gene. Germline loops: CDR1 MGHRA, CDR2 YSYEKL. The CDR3 extends over 16 amino acids. The CDR3 reads CASSQEGGGGSDTQYF. CDR3 DNA: TGCGCCAGCAGCCAAGAGGGGGGGGGAGGCAGTGATACGCAGTATTTT.